The source of this T cell receptor (beta chain) is a study of spatial heterogeneity in lung cancer. This sample's time point: sample taken at primary tumor resection. The cohort: around 79 early-stage, untreated non-small cell lung cancer patients. Whole RNA obtained from tumor, nontumor lung or frozen PBMC underwent sequencing without sorting. TCRdb passed the 5' RACE reads through MiXCR, listing each CDR3 protein once. The sample lists about 3,300 distinct CDR3 sequences, approximately 16% occurring once. In this sample, this clonotype is medium-sized. Its antigen remains unknown. Findings and limits, study-wide: The study found that expanded intratumoral alpha and beta TCR counts tracked tumor mutation counts.

This receptor was obtained from a male donor with early-stage non-small cell lung cancer. The source was lung tumor tissue, collected at surgery.

The DNA for the CDR3 is TGTGCCAGCAGCTTAGGTAGGACTAGCTACTACGAGCAGTACTTC. Amino acid sequence: CASSLGRTSYYEQYF. This rearrangement joins TRBV7-2 to TRBJ2-7; 8 positions match TRBD2. V shed 1 base and J 3 bases; nucleotides not matched to a gene: 5. Germline loops: CDR1 SGHTA, CDR2 FQGNSA. The CDR3 consists of 15 residues.